The sequence of this TCR beta chain was determined in a study of T cell responses to AZD1222 COVID-19 vaccine. Findings and caveats of the study: At baseline, just 6 or 7 AZD1222 recipients tested seropositive. Spike was spanned by vaccine-associated CD4 TCRs, with dominance at 160-218 and 743-854. Most donors were white British, females outnumbered males, and clonal diversity was possibly underestimated. Scientists sampled the repertoires only once the peak T cell response had passed.

Generated by immunoSEQ multiplex PCR, the TCRdb table keeps only in-frame clones and is missing some. The sample lists approximately 100,000 clones; approximately 90% were seen once. Trimming shortened V by 0 bases and J by 3 bases, and 14 bases separated the two germline ends. The germline gives CDR1 MNHEY, CDR2 SMNVEV (reference sequence). This CDR3 has 16 amino acids. This clone has only one observation. What it binds is not known. This clonotype was sampled from an adult in good health. Source: peripheral blood, taken on day 0 of AZD1222 vaccination. This chain uses TRBV27 with TRBJ1-1, with a tentative D call TRBD1 (5 bases). CDR3 coding DNA: TGTGCCAGCAGTTTATCCGTCGGGACTCCTTACACTGAAGCTTTCTTT. This gives the protein CASSLSVGTPYTEAFF.